This TCR beta chain was identified in a study of shared clonotypes between healthy human individuals (dated by TCRdb to 2018 to 2021). The study in broad terms: The cohort included three men and a couple of women between 18 and 49 years of age. For each donor, CD4 naive and CD4 memory were each given three plates, CD8 naive was given two plates, and CD8 memory was given one plate. Leukapheresis yielded between about 0.94 and 9.5 billion PBMCs per donor. To estimate repertoire size and how much clonotype sharing occurs between individuals, the study deeply sequenced the blood TCR repertoires of about five healthy adults. Different laboratories and diverse techniques were used to prepare libraries and sequence TCR repertoires, to increase sequencing depth and limit assay-specific biases.

In the case of this clone: Its antigen specificity is not known. Base-call qualities are not available, and no considerably larger clone is one nucleotide away.

The CDR3 starts with the cysteine, ends with the phenylalanine, and has 13 residues. Here the CDR3 DNA is all that survives: 39 bases in frame from base 1. As encoded in the germline V gene, CDR1 is MNHEY while CDR2 is SVGAGI. V loses 4 bases, J loses 8 bases, and the germline ends lie 14 bases apart. Using the deep immunoSEQ assay, multiplex PCR amplified TCR CDR3 regions from genomic DNA. Extracted genomic DNA from each cell subset was spread evenly across all wells of several immunoSEQ 96-well plates, with each plate serving as a replicate. For sorted subsets, 200 ng of genomic DNA, equivalent to some 30,000 T cell genomes, went into each replicate PCR. Purified libraries were quantified with a Qubit 3.0 fluorometer, sized on a Bioanalyzer 2100, and re-quantified with the KAPA Library Quantification kit. A separate single-read 150-cycle Illumina NextSeq 550 flow cell was used to sequence each immunoSEQ 96-well plate. Turning to the authors' computational methods: The immunoSEQ output contained only junctional sequences without quality scores, so filtering could not match that applied to full-length reads. Sequences were annotated with PyIR, a Python wrapper for IgBLAST v1.9, and V/J genes and CDR3 were assigned using IMGT germline references. Reads with weak V/J assignments (E-value above 1e-6), missing CDR3, stop codons, out-of-frame junctions, or ambiguous translated residues were removed. V3J clonotypes were defined as sequences sharing the same inferred V gene, J gene, and CDR3 amino acid sequence. Percentage overlap between repertoires was computed as shared unique clonotypes divided by the size of the smaller repertoire. Repertoire richness was assessed with RTK rarefaction, the Chao1 estimator, and Recon v2.1 estimates of unobserved clonotypes. Generation probabilities were computed with OLGA for all TCRbeta clonotypes obtained by the gDNA method from several donors. Here the immuneACCESS table is served through TCRdb, limited to in-frame sequences with V and J called. Missing clones are a known gap in these copies; in checked studies unresolved V genes cover under half, and the rest lacks a known reason. V and J calls and clone size come straight from that table; D and trimming were deduced from the DNA. The sample contains over a million clones, roughly 74% of them found a single time. Jointly, the top ten make up around 0.61% of the sample.

The donors were healthy, HIV-negative adults with no recently reported acute infections or vaccinations. All donors were Caucasian adults living in Nashville, Tennessee, USA. CD4+ T cells were enriched by magnetic negative selection; naive cells were then positively selected on CD45RA, and the negative fraction formed the memory subset. After blood collection by leukapheresis, PBMCs were isolated using Ficoll-Histopaque density gradient centrifugation and then cryopreserved in the vapor phase of liquid nitrogen. Purity and quantity of every magnetically sorted T cell population were checked by analytical flow cytometry. Each sorted fraction had its genomic DNA isolated and then quantified by UV absorbance on a Nanodrop 2000c. Beyond this particular receptor, the publication reports: Across a handful of donors, approximately 5% of naive CD4, roughly 3.4% of naive CD8, 2.3% of memory CD4, and approximately 0.4% of memory CD8 clonotypes were shared. Pairwise subsampling indicated that sequencing depth was expected to affect the degree of clonotype sharing among donors. Rarefaction of sorted-subset datasets indicated incomplete sequencing despite the large sequencing depth. Clonotypes shared by all four sorted-subset donors showed higher generation probabilities than non-shared clonotypes. Sampling was restricted to blood, and TCR repertoires in tissues likely differ from the TCR repertoires found in blood. The small number of donors limited the genetic and exposure-history diversity represented. Larger estimated clonotype richness was generally found for naive subsets than for memory subsets.

Sequenced input: memory CD4+ T cells from PBMCs. In light of the paper, this sample's cell subset or site label describes: CD45RA-negative fraction. The source is a man between 18 and 35 years old in good health. Some clones in this sample may be carry-over from other donors' samples. This chain joins TRBV6-5 to TRBJ1-2; the D gene remains uncertain. The nucleotide sequence is TGTGCCAGCAGTTCTCGAACCTTTGGGGGCTACACCTTC. It is translated as CASSSRTFGGYTF.